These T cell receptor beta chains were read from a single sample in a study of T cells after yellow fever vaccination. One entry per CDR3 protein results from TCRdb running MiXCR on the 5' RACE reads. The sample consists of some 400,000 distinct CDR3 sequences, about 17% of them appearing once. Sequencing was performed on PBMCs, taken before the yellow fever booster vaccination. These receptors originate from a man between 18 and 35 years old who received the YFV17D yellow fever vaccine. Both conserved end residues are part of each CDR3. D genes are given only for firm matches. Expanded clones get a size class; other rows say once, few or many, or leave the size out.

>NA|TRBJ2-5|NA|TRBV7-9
CASRAGTPHRETQYF
TGTGCCAGCAGAGCCGGGACGCCCCATCGGGAGACCCAGTACTTC
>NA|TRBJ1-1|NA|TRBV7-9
CASSSYMMNTEAFF
TGTGCCAGCAGCTCCTATATGATGAACACTGAAGCTTTCTTT
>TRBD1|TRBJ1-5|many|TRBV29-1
CSVGETGGTNQPQHF
TGCAGCGTTGGCGAGACAGGGGGTACAAATCAGCCCCAGCATTTT
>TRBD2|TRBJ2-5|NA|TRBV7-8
CASSQAGDLQTQYF
TGTGCCAGCAGCCAGGCGGGGGACTTGCAGACCCAGTACTTC
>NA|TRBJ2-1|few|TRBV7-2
CASSLGFAGTEFF
TGTGCCAGCAGCTTAGGGTTCGCAGGGACCGAGTTCTTC
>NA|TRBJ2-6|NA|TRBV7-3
CASSSPGHLSGANVLTF
TGTGCCAGCAGCTCCCCTGGTCACCTCTCTGGGGCCAACGTCCTGACTTTC
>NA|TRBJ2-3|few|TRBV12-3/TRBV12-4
CASSRVLSTDTQYF
TGTGCCAGCAGTCGGGTCCTTAGCACAGATACGCAGTATTTT
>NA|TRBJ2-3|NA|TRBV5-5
CASSPANTDTQYF
TGTGCCAGCAGCCCCGCCAACACAGATACGCAGTATTTT
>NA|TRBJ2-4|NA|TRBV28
CASSFGLGQQNIQYF
TGTGCCAGCAGTTTTGGATTGGGGCAGCAAAACATTCAGTACTTC
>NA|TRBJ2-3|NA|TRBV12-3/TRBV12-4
CATAGVYGGPSDTQYF
TGTGCCACCGCGGGGGTATACGGGGGGCCATCAGATACGCAGTATTTT
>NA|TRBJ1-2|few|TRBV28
CAGGGLANYGYTF
TGTGCCGGGGGGGGCCTAGCTAACTATGGCTACACCTTC